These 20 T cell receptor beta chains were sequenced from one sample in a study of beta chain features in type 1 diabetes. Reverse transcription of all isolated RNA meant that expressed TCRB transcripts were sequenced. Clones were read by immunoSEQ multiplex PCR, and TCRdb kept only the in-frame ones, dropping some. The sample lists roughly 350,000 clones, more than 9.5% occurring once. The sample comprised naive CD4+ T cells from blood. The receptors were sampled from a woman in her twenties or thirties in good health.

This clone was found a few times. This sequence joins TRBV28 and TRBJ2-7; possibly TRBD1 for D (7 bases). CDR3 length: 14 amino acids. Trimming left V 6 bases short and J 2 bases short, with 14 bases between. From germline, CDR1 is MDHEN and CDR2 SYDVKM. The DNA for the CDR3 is TGTGCCAGCAGGCCGACAGGGAGGACCTACGAGCAGTACTTC. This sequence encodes CASRPTGRTYEQYF.

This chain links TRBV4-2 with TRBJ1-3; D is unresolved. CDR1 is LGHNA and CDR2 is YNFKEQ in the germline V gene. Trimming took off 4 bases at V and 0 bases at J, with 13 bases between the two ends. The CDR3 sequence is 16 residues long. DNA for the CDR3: TGTGCCAGCAGCCCAGACCCCTTTAACTCTGGAAACACCATATATTTT. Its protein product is CASSPDPFNSGNTIYF.

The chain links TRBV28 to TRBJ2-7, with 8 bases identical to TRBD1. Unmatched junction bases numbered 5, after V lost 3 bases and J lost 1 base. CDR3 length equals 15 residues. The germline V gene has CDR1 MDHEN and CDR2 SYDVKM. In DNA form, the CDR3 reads TGTGCCAGCAGTTTTGGGGACAGGATATCCTACGAGCAGTACTTC. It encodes CASSFGDRISYEQYF.

The CDR3: CATRDLAGGNWIETQYF. CDR3 nucleotide sequence: TGTGCCACCAGGGATTTAGCGGGAGGGAACTGGATAGAGACCCAGTACTTC. The rearrangement joins TRBV15 to TRBJ2-5; 11 bases match TRBD2. CDR3 size: 17 residues. Germline V gives CDR1 LNHNV, CDR2 YYDKDF (reference sequence). With V trimmed by 6 bases and J by 4 bases, 13 bases remained unmatched.

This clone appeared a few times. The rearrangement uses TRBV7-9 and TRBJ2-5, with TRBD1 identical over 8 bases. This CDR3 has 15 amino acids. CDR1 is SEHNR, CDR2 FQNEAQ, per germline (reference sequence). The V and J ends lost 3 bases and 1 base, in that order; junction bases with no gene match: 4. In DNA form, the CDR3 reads TGTGCCAGCAGCTTCCTTGACAGGGGCCAAGAGACCCAGTACTTC. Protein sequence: CASSFLDRGQETQYF.

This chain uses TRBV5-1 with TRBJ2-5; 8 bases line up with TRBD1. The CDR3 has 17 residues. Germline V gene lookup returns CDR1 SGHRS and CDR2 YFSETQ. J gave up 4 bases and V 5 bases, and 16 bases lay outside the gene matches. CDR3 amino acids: CASSPSLHTGGIETQYF. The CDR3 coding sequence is TGCGCCAGCAGTCCCTCCCTTCATACAGGGGGAATAGAGACCCAGTACTTC.

CDR3 sequence reads: CASSTSAGPQRETQYF. The CDR3 DNA reads TGTGCCAGCAGCACCTCAGCGGGCCCTCAGAGAGAGACCCAGTACTTC. The rearrangement links TRBV11-3 to TRBJ2-5; D is possibly TRBD2 (6 bases). Trimming removed 5 bases from V and 4 bases from J, with 20 bases in between. The CDR3 runs to 16 residues. Germline CDR1 is SGHNT and CDR2 is YENEEA.

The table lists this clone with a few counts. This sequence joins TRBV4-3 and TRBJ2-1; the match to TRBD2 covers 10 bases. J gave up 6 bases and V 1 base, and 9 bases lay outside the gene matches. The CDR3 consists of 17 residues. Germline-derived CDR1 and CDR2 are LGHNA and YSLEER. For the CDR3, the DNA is TGCGCCAGCAGCCAAGCCAGCGGGAGGGCCTTTGGCAATGAGCAGTTCTTC. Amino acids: CASSQASGRAFGNEQFF.

The DNA of the CDR3 is TGTGCCAGCAGTGGGGCCAGCGGACAGGGGGCTTCCTACAATGAGCAGTTCTTC. Protein product: CASSGASGQGASYNEQFF. The chain joins TRBV25-1 to TRBJ2-1, with TRBD1 identical over 11 bases. Germline loops: CDR1 MGHDK, CDR2 SYGVNS. The CDR3 consists of 18 residues. After removal of 4 bases from V and 1 base from J, the junction contained 9 bases not matched to a gene.

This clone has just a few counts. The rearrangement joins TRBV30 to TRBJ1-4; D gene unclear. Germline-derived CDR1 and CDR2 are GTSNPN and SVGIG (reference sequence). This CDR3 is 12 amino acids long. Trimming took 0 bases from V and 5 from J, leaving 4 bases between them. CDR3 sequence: CAWSVLNEKLFF. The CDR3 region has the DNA TGTGCCTGGAGTGTTTTAAATGAAAAACTGTTTTTT.

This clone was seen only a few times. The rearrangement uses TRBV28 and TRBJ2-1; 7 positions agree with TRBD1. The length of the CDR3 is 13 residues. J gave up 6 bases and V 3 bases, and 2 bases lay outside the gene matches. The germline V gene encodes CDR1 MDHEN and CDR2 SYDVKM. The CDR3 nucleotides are TGTGCCAGCAGTTTGGCAGGGGGCAATGAGCAGTTCTTC. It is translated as CASSLAGGNEQFF. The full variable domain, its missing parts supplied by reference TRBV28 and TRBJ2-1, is DVKVTQSSRYLVKRTGEKVFLECVQDMDHENMFWYRQDPGLGLRLIYFSYDVKMKEKGDIPEGYSVSREKKERFSLILESASTNQTSMYLCASSLAGGNEQFFGPGTRLTVL.

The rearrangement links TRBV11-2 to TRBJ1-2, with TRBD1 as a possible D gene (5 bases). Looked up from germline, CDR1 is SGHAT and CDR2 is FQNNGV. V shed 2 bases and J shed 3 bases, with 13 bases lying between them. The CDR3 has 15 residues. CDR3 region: CASSLQGIAYYGYTF. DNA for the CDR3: TGTGCCAGCAGCTTACAGGGAATTGCCTACTATGGCTACACCTTC.

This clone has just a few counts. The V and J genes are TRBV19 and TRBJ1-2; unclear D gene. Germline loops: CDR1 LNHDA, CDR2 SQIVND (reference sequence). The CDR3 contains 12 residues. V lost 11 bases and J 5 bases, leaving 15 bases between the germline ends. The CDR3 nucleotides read TGTGCCGCAGGAAGACCGACGTATGGCTACACCTTC. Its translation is CAAGRPTYGYTF.

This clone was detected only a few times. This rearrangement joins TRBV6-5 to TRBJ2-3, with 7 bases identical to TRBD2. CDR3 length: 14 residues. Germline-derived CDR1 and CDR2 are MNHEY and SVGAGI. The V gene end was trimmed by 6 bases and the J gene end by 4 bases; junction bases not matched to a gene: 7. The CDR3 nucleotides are TGTGCCAGCAGCATGGGAGGGGCGGCAGATACGCAGTATTTT. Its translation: CASSMGGAADTQYF.

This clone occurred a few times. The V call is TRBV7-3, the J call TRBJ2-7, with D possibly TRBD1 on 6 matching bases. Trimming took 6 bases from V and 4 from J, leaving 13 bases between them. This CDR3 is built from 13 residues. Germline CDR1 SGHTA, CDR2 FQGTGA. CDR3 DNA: TGTGCCAGCAGACCAGGGACAAGTTACGAGCAGTACTTC. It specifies CASRPGTSYEQYF.

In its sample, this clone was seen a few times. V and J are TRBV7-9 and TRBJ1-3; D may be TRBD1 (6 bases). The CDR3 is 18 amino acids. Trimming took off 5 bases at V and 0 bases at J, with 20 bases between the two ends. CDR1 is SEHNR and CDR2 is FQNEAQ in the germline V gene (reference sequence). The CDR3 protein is CASSRATGPDSSGNTIYF. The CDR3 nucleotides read TGTGCCAGCAGCCGTGCGACGGGTCCGGACAGCTCTGGAAACACCATATATTTT. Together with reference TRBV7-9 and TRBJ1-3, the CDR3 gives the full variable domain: DTGVSQNPRHKITKRGQNVTFRCDPISEHNRLYWYRQTLGQGPEFLTYFQNEAQLEKSRLLSDRFSAERPKGSFSTLEIQRTEQGDSAMYLCASSRATGPDSSGNTIYFGEGSWLTVV.

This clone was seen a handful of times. The CDR3 is CASSQDHATGTSGYTF. In DNA, the CDR3 is TGTGCCAGCAGCCAAGATCATGCGACAGGGACTTCTGGCTACACCTTC. The chain combines TRBV4-2 with TRBJ1-2; 7 bases match TRBD1. The germline V gene encodes CDR1 LGHNA and CDR2 YNFKEQ. V was pared by 0 bases and J by 7 bases, with 11 bases of the junction left unmatched. CDR3 length: 16 amino acids.

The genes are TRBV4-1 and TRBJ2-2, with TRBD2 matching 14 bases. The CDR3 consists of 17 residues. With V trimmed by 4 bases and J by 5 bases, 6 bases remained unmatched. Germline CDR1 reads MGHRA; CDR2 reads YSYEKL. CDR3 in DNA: TGCGCCAGCAGCCCCCGACTAGCGGGAGGGGAGACCGGGGAGCTGTTTTTT. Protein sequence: CASSPRLAGGETGELFF.

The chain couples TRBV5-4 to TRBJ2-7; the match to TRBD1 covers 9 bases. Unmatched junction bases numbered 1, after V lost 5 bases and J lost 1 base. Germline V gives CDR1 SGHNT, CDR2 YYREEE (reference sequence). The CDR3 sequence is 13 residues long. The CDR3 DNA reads TGTGCCAGCAGGGGACAGGGTTCCTACGAGCAGTACTTC. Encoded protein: CASRGQGSYEQYF.

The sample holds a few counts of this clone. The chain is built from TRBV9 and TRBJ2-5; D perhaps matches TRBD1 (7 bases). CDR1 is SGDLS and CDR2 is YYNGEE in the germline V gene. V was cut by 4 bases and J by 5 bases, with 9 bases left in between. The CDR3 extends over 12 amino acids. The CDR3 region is CASSQGGETQYF. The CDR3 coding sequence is TGTGCCAGCAGCCAGGGGGGCGAGACCCAGTACTTC.